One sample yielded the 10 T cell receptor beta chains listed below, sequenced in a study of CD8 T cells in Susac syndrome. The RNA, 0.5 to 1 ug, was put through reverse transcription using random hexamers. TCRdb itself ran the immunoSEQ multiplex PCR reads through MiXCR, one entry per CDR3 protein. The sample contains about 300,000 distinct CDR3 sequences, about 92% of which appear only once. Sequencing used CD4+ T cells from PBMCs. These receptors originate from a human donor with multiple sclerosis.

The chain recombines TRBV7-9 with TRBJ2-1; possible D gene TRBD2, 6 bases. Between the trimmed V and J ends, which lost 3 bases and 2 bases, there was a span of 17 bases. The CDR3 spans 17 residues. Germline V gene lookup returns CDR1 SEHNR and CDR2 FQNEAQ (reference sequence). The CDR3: CASSFGDVAEPYNEQFF. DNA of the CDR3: TGTGCCAGCAGCTTCGGGGACGTAGCGGAGCCCTACAATGAGCAGTTCTTC.

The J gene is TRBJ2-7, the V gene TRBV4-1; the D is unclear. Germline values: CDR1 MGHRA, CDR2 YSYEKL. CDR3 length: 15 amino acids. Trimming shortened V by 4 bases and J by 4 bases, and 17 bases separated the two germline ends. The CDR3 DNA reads TGCGCCAGCAGCCTCCTGGGCGTGAGCCTTTACGAGCAGTACTTC. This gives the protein CASSLLGVSLYEQYF.

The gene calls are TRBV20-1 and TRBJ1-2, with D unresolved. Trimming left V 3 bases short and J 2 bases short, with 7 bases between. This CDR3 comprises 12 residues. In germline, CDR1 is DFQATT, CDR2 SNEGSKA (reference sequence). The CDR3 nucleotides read TGCAGTGCTAGTTGGCAGAACTATGGCTACACCTTC. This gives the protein CSASWQNYGYTF.

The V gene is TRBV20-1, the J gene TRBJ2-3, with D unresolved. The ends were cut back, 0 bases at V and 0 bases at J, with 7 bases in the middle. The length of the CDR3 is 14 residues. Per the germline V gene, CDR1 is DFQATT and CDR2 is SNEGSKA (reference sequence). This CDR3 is CSARDFSSTDTQYF. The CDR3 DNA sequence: TGCAGTGCTAGAGACTTCTCTAGCACAGATACGCAGTATTTT.

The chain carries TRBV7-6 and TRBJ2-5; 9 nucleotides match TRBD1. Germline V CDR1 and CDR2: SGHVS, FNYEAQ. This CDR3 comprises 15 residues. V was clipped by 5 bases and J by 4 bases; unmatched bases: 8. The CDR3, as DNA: TGTGCCAGCAGCCAGAACAGGGGGCGCATAGAGACCCAGTACTTC. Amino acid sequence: CASSQNRGRIETQYF.

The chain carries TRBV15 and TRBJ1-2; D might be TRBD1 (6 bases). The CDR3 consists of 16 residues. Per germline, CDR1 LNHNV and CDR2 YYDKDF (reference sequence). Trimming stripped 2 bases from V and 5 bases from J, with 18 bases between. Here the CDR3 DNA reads TGTGCCACCAGCAGATGGGGGGCACAGGGCGGGTATGGCTACACCTTC. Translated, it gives CATSRWGAQGGYGYTF.

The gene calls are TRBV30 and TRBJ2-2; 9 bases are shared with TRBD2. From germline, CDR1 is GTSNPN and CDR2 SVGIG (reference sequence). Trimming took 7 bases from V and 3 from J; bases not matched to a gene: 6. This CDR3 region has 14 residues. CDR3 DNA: TGTGCCTCTACTAGCGGGTCCTACACCGGGGAGCTGTTTTTT. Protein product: CASTSGSYTGELFF.

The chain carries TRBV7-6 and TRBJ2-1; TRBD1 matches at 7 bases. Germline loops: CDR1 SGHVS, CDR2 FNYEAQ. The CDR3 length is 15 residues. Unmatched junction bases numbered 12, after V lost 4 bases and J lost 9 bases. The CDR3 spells CASSSPRGRFGEQFF. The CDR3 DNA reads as TGTGCCAGCAGCTCACCGAGGGGGCGCTTCGGTGAGCAGTTCTTC.

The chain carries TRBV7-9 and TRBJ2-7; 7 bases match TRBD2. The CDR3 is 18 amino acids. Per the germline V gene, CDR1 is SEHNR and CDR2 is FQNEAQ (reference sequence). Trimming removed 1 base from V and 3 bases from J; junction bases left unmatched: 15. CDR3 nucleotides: TGTGCCAGCAGCTTAGTTTTAACGCGGGAGTCGGCGGACTACGAGCAGTACTTC. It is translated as CASSLVLTRESADYEQYF.

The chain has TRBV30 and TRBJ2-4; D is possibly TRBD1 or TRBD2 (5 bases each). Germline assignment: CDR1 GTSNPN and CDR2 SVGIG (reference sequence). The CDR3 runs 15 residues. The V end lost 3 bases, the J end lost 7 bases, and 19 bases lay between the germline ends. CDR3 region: CAWSGARGARNIQYF. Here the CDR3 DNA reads TGTGCCTGGAGCGGAGCACGAGGGGCTAGGAACATTCAGTACTTC. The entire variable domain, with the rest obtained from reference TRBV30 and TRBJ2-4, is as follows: SQTIHQWPATLVQPVGSPLSLECTVEGTSNPNLYWYRQAAGRGLQLLFYSVGIGQISSEVPQNLSASRPQDRQFILSSKKLLLSDSGFYLCAWSGARGARNIQYFGAGTRLSVL.